This T cell receptor beta chain was sequenced in a study of T cell responses to AZD1222 COVID-19 vaccine. Regarding the study as a whole: After two AZD1222 doses, spike-specific TCR breadth and depth rose versus day 0. In the spike-specific TCR repertoire, nearly half reportedly target unmutated variant regions.

The protocol was immunoSEQ multiplex PCR, while the TCRdb copy is restricted to in-frame clones and leaves out a portion. The data contain fewer than 75,000 clones, 90% to 95% of them singletons. In germline, CDR1 is LNHDA, CDR2 SQIVND (reference sequence). The CDR3 consists of 15 residues. V lost 5 bases and J lost 0, with 11 bases in between. Points on this clone: The antigen is unknown.

This receptor was taken from an adult who received the MenACWY meningococcal vaccine as a control. The V call is TRBV19, the J call TRBJ1-3; no firm D call. Sequencing used peripheral blood, obtained 28 days after the second dose of the MenACWY control vaccine. The CDR3: CASSLQSASGNTIYF. Here the CDR3 DNA reads TGTGCCAGTAGTCTTCAAAGTGCCTCTGGAAACACCATATATTTT.